Below are 16 T cell receptor beta chains sequenced from a single sample in a study of blood T cell repertoires in COVID-19. Produced via immunoSEQ multiplex PCR; TCRdb's table is partial and in-frame only. The sample has 350,000 or so clones, approximately 91% seen once. The specimen sequenced was PBMCs or T cells enriched from blood (not recorded which). The receptors originated from a woman in her twenties or thirties who had been exposed to COVID-19.

This chain connects TRBV7-3 to TRBJ2-2; the D gene is possibly TRBD2 (6 bases). Trimming pared 3 bases from V and 6 bases from J, leaving 8 bases between. In germline, CDR1 is SGHTA, CDR2 FQGTGA. There are 13 residues in the CDR3. The CDR3 spells CASSLEGAGELFF. The CDR3 DNA reads TGTGCCAGCAGCTTGGAGGGTGCCGGGGAGCTGTTTTTT. The full variable domain, completed using reference TRBV7-3 and TRBJ2-2, is GAGVSQTPSNKVTEKGKYVELRCDPISGHTALYWYRQSLGQGPEFLIYFQGTGAADDSGLPNDRFFAVRPEGSVSTLKIQRTERGDSAVYLCASSLEGAGELFFGEGSRLTVL.

V is TRBV6-1 and J is TRBJ1-2; tentative D call: TRBD1 (5 bases). This CDR3 comprises 16 residues. Trimming removed 1 base at V and 6 bases at J, with 18 bases between. Germline CDR1 reads MNHNS; CDR2 reads SASEGT. The CDR3 nucleotides read TGTGCCAGCAGTGAAGGGGGCGGAAAGGGTTTAGATGGCTACACCTTC. Its protein is CASSEGGGKGLDGYTF.

The CDR3, as DNA: TGTGCCAGCAGTACCGGCATGCCCGGGGAGACCCAGTACTTC. Its protein is CASSTGMPGETQYF. This sequence joins TRBV6-5 and TRBJ2-5; D gene uncertain. From germline, CDR1 is MNHEY and CDR2 SVGAGI. V was pared by 5 bases and J by 5 bases, with 15 bases between. The CDR3 totals 14 residues.

The V call is TRBV7-9, the J call TRBJ2-5; D remains unclear. Germline CDR1 is SEHNR and CDR2 is FQNEAQ (reference sequence). This CDR3 is 16 amino acids long. Between the trimmed V and J ends, which lost 1 base and 6 bases, there was a span of 18 bases. The CDR3 DNA is TGTGCCAGCAGCTTAGAGTCAGCCGGAGCGAAGCAGACCCAGTACTTC. This translates into CASSLESAGAKQTQYF.

The chain uses TRBV19 and TRBJ1-5; TRBD1 is a possible D gene (6 bases). Trimming shortened V by 2 bases and J by 1 base, and 12 bases separated the two germline ends. In germline, CDR1 is LNHDA, CDR2 SQIVND (reference sequence). The CDR3 has 16 residues. The CDR3 is CASSITGSLSNQPQHF. Here the CDR3 DNA reads TGTGCCAGTAGTATAACAGGGAGCCTGAGCAATCAGCCCCAGCATTTT.

This clone was recorded a few times. J is TRBJ2-6 and V is TRBV15; TRBD1 matches 10 bases. The germline V gene has CDR1 LNHNV and CDR2 YYDKDF (reference sequence). Trimming cost V 9 bases and J 3 bases; bases outside gene matches: 14. The CDR3 sequence is 18 residues long. The CDR3 region has the DNA TGTGCCACTACTTCTCGGGACAGGGGAATAGTTGGGGCCAACGTCCTGACTTTC. Its protein product is CATTSRDRGIVGANVLTF.

The rearrangement joins TRBV15 to TRBJ2-7, with TRBD2 matching 8 bases. The J segment lost 9 bases and the V segment lost 0 bases, leaving 19 bases of the junction unmatched. CDR1 and CDR2 (germline): LNHNV, YYDKDF (reference sequence). CDR3 length: 18 residues. The CDR3 loop is CATSRERGSGGLVFGQYF. CDR3 DNA: TGTGCCACCAGCAGAGAGAGGGGATCCGGGGGACTAGTGTTCGGGCAGTACTTC.

The chain uses TRBV5-4 and TRBJ1-4, with 7 bases matching TRBD1. V trimming: 4 bases; J trimming: 3 bases; junction bases outside the gene matches: 12. Looked up from germline, CDR1 is SGHNT and CDR2 is YYREEE (reference sequence). The CDR3 extends over 17 amino acids. Here the CDR3 reads CASSPQQGKTANEKLFF. CDR3 sequence (DNA): TGTGCCAGCAGCCCTCAACAGGGGAAGACGGCTAATGAAAAACTGTTTTTT.

This rearrangement joins TRBV27 to TRBJ2-6, with D perhaps matching TRBD1 (5 bases). The CDR3 length is 18 residues. Trimming stripped 6 bases from V and 0 bases from J, with 18 bases between. Germline CDR1 and CDR2: MNHEY and SMNVEV (reference sequence). The CDR3 DNA reads as TGTGCCAGCAGACGCACCAGTAGGGGAATCTCTGGGGCCAACGTCCTGACTTTC. Translating it yields CASRRTSRGISGANVLTF.

The chain recombines TRBV7-2 with TRBJ2-7; TRBD2 matches 8 bases. CDR1 is SGHTA, CDR2 FQGNSA, per germline. The CDR3 has 15 residues. V lost 5 bases and J lost 2; bases outside the gene matches: 8. The CDR3 DNA follows: TGTGCCAGCAGCCACACTAGCGGTCCCGCCTACGAGCAGTACTTC. Encoded protein: CASSHTSGPAYEQYF.

V and J are TRBV6-5 and TRBJ1-1; perhaps TRBD1 as D (6 bases). This CDR3 has 14 residues. Germline CDR1 MNHEY, CDR2 SVGAGI. The ends were cut back, 8 bases at V and 4 bases at J, with 17 bases in the middle. The CDR3 region has the DNA TGTGCCAGCTCGCGGGGGCAGGAGGGCACTGAAGCTTTCTTT. The encoded protein is CASSRGQEGTEAFF.

The rearrangement links TRBV19 to TRBJ2-2; 7 nucleotides agree with TRBD1. Germline CDR1 reads LNHDA; CDR2 reads SQIVND (reference sequence). CDR3 length: 14 residues. Trimming removed 1 base from V and 4 bases from J; junction bases left unmatched: 0. In nucleotides, the CDR3 is TGTGCCAGTAGTATAGCAGGGGGCACCGGGGAGCTGTTTTTT. Protein sequence: CASSIAGGTGELFF.

The chain uses TRBV5-1 and TRBJ1-4; TRBD1 agrees at 9 bases. Germline loops: CDR1 SGHRS, CDR2 YFSETQ. CDR3 length: 15 residues. The trim removed 1 base at V and 7 bases at J, leaving 5 bases unmatched. The CDR3 nucleotides read TGCGCCAGCAGCTTGACCGGACAGGGGTTTGAAAAACTGTTTTTT. Translated: CASSLTGQGFEKLFF.

The CDR3 here is CASSPGLAGGMAGVFF. CDR3 in DNA: TGCGCCAGCAGCCCAGGACTAGCGGGAGGAATGGCTGGGGTGTTCTTC. The gene calls are TRBV5-1 and TRBJ2-1; 14 bases agree with TRBD2. Looked up from germline, CDR1 is SGHRS and CDR2 is YFSETQ. The CDR3 has 16 residues. V was clipped by 4 bases and J by 15 bases; unmatched bases: 15.

V is TRBV5-4 and J is TRBJ1-1; D is uncertain. CDR3 size: 13 residues. Trimming took 5 bases from V and 3 from J, leaving 11 bases between them. Germline V gene lookup returns CDR1 SGHNT and CDR2 YYREEE (reference sequence). CDR3: CASRGRPDTEAFF. CDR3 nucleotide sequence: TGTGCCAGCAGGGGGAGGCCCGACACTGAAGCTTTCTTT.

The chain combines TRBV6-5 with TRBJ2-1; TRBD1 is a possible D gene (5 bases). This CDR3 has 16 residues. V lost 0 bases and J lost 8, with 17 bases in between. In germline, CDR1 is MNHEY, CDR2 SVGAGI. The CDR3 loop reads CASSYSTVPGRDEQFF. CDR3 DNA: TGTGCCAGCAGTTACTCGACGGTCCCAGGGCGAGATGAGCAGTTCTTC.